This is a list of T cell receptor beta chains from one sample in a study of blood T cell repertoires in COVID-19. Produced via immunoSEQ multiplex PCR; TCRdb's table is partial and in-frame only. The table lists about 82,000 clones, around nine tenths of them singletons. Sequenced input: PBMCs or T cells enriched from blood (not recorded which). These receptors all stem from a woman in her forties or fifties with acute COVID-19. Both conserved end residues are part of each CDR3. D genes are given only for firm matches. Clone size, where shown, is once, few, many, or a class for clones that have expanded.

size | J | V | D | CDR3 | DNA
NA | TRBJ2-1 | TRBV10-1 | TRBD1 | CASSEGTGLNNEQFF | TGCGCCAGCAGTGAAGGGACAGGGCTTAATAATGAGCAGTTCTTC
NA | TRBJ1-2 | TRBV19 | TRBD1 | CASAGTGDSYYGYTF | TGTGCCAGCGCCGGGACAGGGGATTCGTACTATGGCTACACCTTC
NA | TRBJ2-2 | TRBV2 | TRBD2 | CASSGDYQDGELFF | TGTGCCAGCAGTGGGGACTACCAGGACGGGGAGCTGTTTTTT
NA | TRBJ1-1 | TRBV30 | NA | CAWRGPGRPGGPEAFF | TGTGCCTGGAGGGGACCGGGACGGCCGGGGGGGCCTGAAGCTTTCTTT
few | TRBJ2-2 | TRBV10-2 | NA | CASSDTGELFF | TGCGCCAGCTCCGACACCGGGGAGCTGTTTTTT
NA | TRBJ2-5 | TRBV5-1 | NA | CASSIRDTRLGETQYF | TGCGCCAGCAGCATCCGGGACACTCGCTTAGGGGAGACCCAGTACTTC
NA | TRBJ1-1 | TRBV5-1 | NA | CASSSRRGADTEAFF | TGCGCCAGCAGCTCCCGGAGGGGCGCGGACACTGAAGCTTTCTTT
NA | TRBJ2-3 | TRBV19 | NA | CASSIGYSSTDTQYF | TGTGCCAGTAGTATAGGCTACAGCAGCACAGATACGCAGTATTTT
NA | TRBJ1-2 | TRBV5-4 | NA | CASSFDRMHGYTF | TGTGCCAGCAGCTTCGACAGGATGCATGGCTACACCTTC
NA | TRBJ1-2 | TRBV6-5 | NA | CASSYQGTYYGYTF | TGTGCCAGCAGTTACCAGGGAACGTACTATGGCTACACCTTC
NA | TRBJ1-1 | TRBV5-1 | NA | CASSPGQGLPPEAFF | TGCGCCAGCAGCCCCGGGCAGGGGCTCCCTCCTGAAGCTTTCTTT
NA | TRBJ2-5 | TRBV5-8 | TRBD1 | CASSLEGQGARETQYF | TGTGCCAGCAGCTTGGAGGGACAGGGGGCGCGAGAGACCCAGTACTTC
few | TRBJ2-7 | TRBV6-2/TRBV6-3 | NA | CASSYVGTLYEQYF | TGTGCCAGCAGTTACGTTGGGACTCTATACGAGCAGTACTTC
NA | TRBJ1-1 | TRBV5-4 | TRBD1 | CASSGTALLGNTEAFF | TGTGCCAGCAGTGGGACAGCCCTCCTCGGGAACACTGAAGCTTTCTTT
NA | TRBJ1-4 | TRBV29-1 | TRBD1 | CSASTGGDEKLFF | TGCAGCGCCTCGACAGGGGGAGACGAAAAACTGTTTTTT
once | TRBJ2-7 | TRBV10-3 | TRBD2 | CAISELPSGPSYEQYF | TGTGCCATCAGTGAGCTACCTAGCGGACCTTCCTACGAGCAGTACTTC
NA | TRBJ1-2 | TRBV19 | NA | CASAPKPGQDYGYTF | TGTGCCAGTGCCCCCAAACCGGGACAAGACTATGGCTACACCTTC
NA | TRBJ1-5 | TRBV9 | NA | CASSVAGGNQPQHF | TGTGCCAGCAGCGTGGCCGGAGGGAATCAGCCCCAGCATTTT
NA | TRBJ1-5 | TRBV7-8 | TRBD1 | CASSLQGQGGNQPQHF | TGTGCCAGCAGCTTACAGGGACAGGGAGGGAATCAGCCCCAGCATTTT
NA | TRBJ1-1 | TRBV20-1 | NA | CSASPNSIRGTEAFF | TGCAGTGCTAGTCCCAACAGTATAAGGGGCACTGAAGCTTTCTTT
once | TRBJ1-2 | TRBV28 | TRBD1 | CASNTDRGDYGYTF | TGTGCCAGCAACACGGACAGGGGCGACTATGGCTACACCTTC
NA | TRBJ2-2 | TRBV9 | NA | CASSASSTGELFF | TGTGCCAGCAGCGCTAGCAGCACCGGGGAGCTGTTTTTT
few | TRBJ2-2 | TRBV5-4 | NA | CASSLFAGQNTGELFF | TGTGCCAGCAGCTTGTTTGCGGGGCAGAACACCGGGGAGCTGTTTTTT
few | TRBJ1-6 | TRBV19 | TRBD1 | CASETGTANSPLHF | TGTGCCAGTGAAACTGGGACAGCGAATTCACCCCTCCACTTT
NA | TRBJ2-5 | TRBV18 | NA | CASSPGGSTQYF | TGTGCCAGCTCACCAGGGGGCAGTACCCAGTACTTC
NA | TRBJ1-6 | TRBV27 | TRBD1 | CASSEGQGALNSPLHF | TGTGCCAGCAGTGAGGGACAGGGGGCCCTTAATTCACCCCTCCACTTT
NA | TRBJ2-3 | TRBV5-1 | TRBD1 | CASSLGQGATDTQYF | TGCGCCAGCAGCTTGGGACAGGGGGCCACAGATACGCAGTATTTT
NA | TRBJ1-2 | TRBV18 | NA | CASSPPGYLGSGYTF | TGTGCCAGCTCACCACCGGGGTACTTAGGGAGTGGCTACACCTTC
NA | TRBJ2-2 | TRBV11-3 | TRBD2 | CASSSPGLAGGQTTGELFF | TGTGCCAGCAGCTCCCCAGGACTAGCGGGAGGGCAGACCACCGGGGAGCTGTTTTTT
NA | TRBJ2-7 | TRBV27 | NA | CASRRWGLEEQYF | TGTGCCAGCAGGCGCTGGGGCCTTGAAGAGCAGTACTTC
NA | TRBJ1-1 | TRBV6-5 | TRBD1 | CASSSIGQGYTEAFF | TGTGCCAGCAGCTCAATTGGACAGGGGTACACTGAAGCTTTCTTT
NA | TRBJ2-1 | TRBV10-3 | TRBD2 | CAISEASGSYNEQFF | TGTGCCATCAGTGAGGCTAGCGGGAGTTACAATGAGCAGTTCTTC
NA | TRBJ2-3 | TRBV21-1 | NA | CASTEGDQGFCLRGTDTQYF | TGTGCCAGCACCGAAGGGGATCAGGGCTTTTGCTTGAGAGGCACAGATACGCAGTATTTT
NA | TRBJ1-3 | TRBV2 | TRBD1 | CASRATGGSGNTIYF | TGTGCCAGCAGAGCCACAGGGGGCTCTGGAAACACCATATATTTT
NA | TRBJ1-5 | TRBV19 | NA | CASSEHVNSNQPQHF | TGTGCCAGTAGTGAGCATGTGAATAGCAATCAGCCCCAGCATTTT
once | TRBJ1-1 | TRBV28 | NA | CASSLGGGQPNTEAFF | TGTGCCAGCAGTTTAGGTGGAGGGCAGCCGAACACTGAAGCTTTCTTT
NA | TRBJ2-2 | TRBV30 | TRBD2 | CAVTGTSGNTGELFF | TGTGCCGTTACCGGGACTAGCGGAAACACCGGGGAGCTGTTTTTT
NA | TRBJ2-3 | TRBV15 | NA | CATSRDVGGSYPAILTDTQYF | TGTGCCACCAGCAGAGACGTAGGCGGTAGCTATCCCGCCATTCTCACAGATACGCAGTATTTT
NA | TRBJ1-5 | TRBV19 | NA | CASRGRGSWSNQPQHF | TGTGCCAGTAGAGGAAGAGGGAGTTGGAGCAATCAGCCCCAGCATTTT
NA | TRBJ2-1 | TRBV7-2 | TRBD2 | CASSPWTSNEQFF | TGTGCCAGCAGCCCCTGGACTAGCAATGAGCAGTTCTTC
NA | TRBJ1-2 | TRBV19 | TRBD1 | CASTTGTGGADYGYTF | TGTGCCAGTACCACCGGGACAGGGGGCGCTGACTATGGCTACACCTTC
NA | TRBJ1-1 | TRBV27 | TRBD1 | CASSTTWTGLNTEAFF | TGTGCCAGCAGTACCACCTGGACAGGGCTGAACACTGAAGCTTTCTTT
NA | TRBJ2-6 | TRBV5-4 | NA | CASSSNSGANVLTF | TGTGCCAGCAGCTCCAACTCTGGGGCCAACGTCCTGACTTTC
NA | TRBJ2-5 | TRBV5-1 | TRBD1 | CASSFLDREETQYF | TGCGCCAGCAGCTTCCTGGACAGGGAAGAGACCCAGTACTTC
NA | TRBJ2-7 | TRBV9 | NA | CASSVEPDRTYEQYF | TGTGCCAGCAGCGTAGAACCTGACAGGACCTACGAGCAGTACTTC
NA | TRBJ1-1 | TRBV11-3 | NA | CASSLYGGVSNTEAFF | TGTGCCAGCAGCTTGTATGGAGGGGTGTCGAATACCGAAGCTTTCTTT
NA | TRBJ1-2 | TRBV5-8 | TRBD1 | CASSLDRGRSGYTF | TGTGCCAGCAGCTTGGACAGGGGGCGAAGTGGCTACACCTTC
NA | TRBJ2-2 | TRBV10-3 | NA | CAISESGDTGELFF | TGTGCCATCAGTGAGTCGGGAGACACCGGGGAGCTGTTTTTT
NA | TRBJ1-5 | TRBV6-5 | TRBD1 | CASSPDRAGEQPQHF | TGTGCCAGCAGTCCAGACAGGGCCGGAGAACAGCCCCAGCATTTT